The present TCR beta chain was sequenced within a study of T cell responses to AZD1222 COVID-19 vaccine. Study-level points and caveats: Baseline serostatus was positive in only six AZD1222 recipients. Nearly half of unique spike-specific TCRs reportedly avoided B.1.351 and B.1.1.7 mutated regions. Most donors were white British and more were female, and clonal diversity was possibly underestimated.

Trimming shortened V by 4 bases and J by 0 bases, and 4 bases separated the two germline ends. The CDR3 extends over 13 amino acids. Germline V gives CDR1 KGHSH, CDR2 LQKENI. Points on this clone: Its specificity is unknown.

Clones were sequenced by immunoSEQ multiplex PCR, and TCRdb holds only the in-frame ones, with some missing. The table includes 150,000 or so clones, around 94% detected once. This TCR was sampled from an adult in good health. This chain links TRBV18 with TRBJ1-5; D is ambiguous. The sample consisted of peripheral blood, taken on day 0 of AZD1222 vaccination. CDR3 sequence reads: CASSLHSNQPQHF. The CDR3 DNA reads TGTGCCAGCTCACTTCATAGCAATCAGCCCCAGCATTTT.